Sequencing of this T cell receptor beta chain was carried out in a study of control samples from healthy donors and cancer patients. Generated by immunoSEQ multiplex PCR, the TCRdb table keeps only in-frame clones and is missing some. The sample includes tens of thousands of clones, around 90% of them seen just once. The V and J ends lost 4 bases and 0 bases respectively, with 10 bases between them. CDR1 is LGHDT and CDR2 is YNNKEL in the germline V gene (reference sequence). The CDR3 runs to 15 residues. This chain connects TRBV3-1 (or the pseudogene TRBV3-2) to TRBJ1-3; D ambiguous. The sample comprised PBMCs. The receptor's source is a man younger than 45 with colorectal cancer. This CDR3 is CASSPPIGSGNTIYF. CDR3 DNA: TGTGCCAGCAGCCCTCCGATCGGCTCTGGAAACACCATATATTTT.